Each of the 13 T cell receptor beta chains below was sequenced from the same sample in a study of circulating CD8 cells and anti-PD-1 response in melanoma. From live CD3+CD8+TCRalphabeta+ cells, four PD-1 and/or TIGIT subsets were sorted. The QIAseq Immune Repertoire TCR panel built the libraries from about 14 ng of total RNA. TCRdb analysed the reads with MiXCR anew, one entry per CDR3 protein. Of a few hundred distinct CDR3 sequences detected, about 5.3% appear once; the ten largest clones hold roughly two fifths. The starting material was CD8+ T cells from PBMCs, obtained at baseline or after one month of anti-PD-1 therapy (not recorded which). These receptors originate from a human donor with melanoma.

Details on this clonotype: Possible read error: a much larger clone is one base away. The V and J genes are TRBV5-3 and TRBJ1-1; D is possibly TRBD1 (6 bases). TRBV5-3 is known as an ORF, though its function is uncertain. The CDR3 extends over 16 amino acids. CDR3 in amino acids: CAGRPLRGGMNTEAFF. CDR3 nucleotide sequence: TGTGCCGGAAGGCCTCTCAGGGGAGGGATGAACACTGAAGCTTTCTTT.

This clonotype is labeled as large. This rearrangement joins TRBV12-5 to TRBJ1-1; TRBD1 matches at 10 bases. The V and J ends lost 5 bases and 5 bases, in that order; junction bases with no gene match: 5. Germline CDR1 is LGHNT and CDR2 is FRNRAP. The CDR3 sequence is 14 residues long. The CDR3 protein is CASGPGQGRTEAFF. The CDR3 DNA is TGTGCTAGTGGTCCGGGACAGGGGCGGACTGAAGCTTTCTTT.

On this clonotype itself: A much more abundant neighbour one base away suggests this may be a read error. The chain employs TRBV28 and TRBJ2-3; D possibly uses TRBD1 or TRBD2 (5 bases each). The germline CDR1 and CDR2 sequences are MDHEN and SYDVKM. The CDR3 totals 14 residues. CDR3 region: CASGLRGGTDTQYF. Here the CDR3 DNA reads TGTGCCAGCGGTTTGAGAGGGGGCACAGATACGCAGTATTTT.

By sample fraction, this clonotype is large. This sequence joins TRBV24-1 and TRBJ2-1; 7 positions match TRBD1. CDR1 and CDR2 from the germline V gene are KGHDR and SFDVKD. V shed 6 bases, J shed 6 bases, and the junction held 4 bases outside the gene matches. CDR3 length: 13 residues. CDR3 sequence (DNA): TGTGCCACCAGTAGCTCAGGGGGCAATGAGCAGTTCTTC. Its translation: CATSSSGGNEQFF.

This clonotype is classed as large. The chain joins TRBV24-1 to TRBJ1-2; the D gene is possibly TRBD1 (5 bases). CDR1 and CDR2 from the germline V gene are KGHDR and SFDVKD. Trimming removed 3 bases from V and 4 bases from J, with 11 bases in between. The CDR3 totals 14 residues. The CDR3 loop is CATSDVGRAYGYTF. The DNA of the CDR3 is TGTGCCACCAGTGATGTCGGCAGGGCCTATGGCTACACCTTC.

By share, this clonotype ranks as hyperexpanded (1% or more). V usage is TRBV4-1 and J usage is TRBJ2-7, with a tentative D call TRBD1 (6 bases). The V end was cut by 3 bases, the J end by 5 bases, with 11 bases between. CDR3 length equals 13 residues. CDR1 and CDR2 from the germline V gene are MGHRA and YSYEKL. CDR3 nucleotide sequence: TGCGCCAGCAGCCAGACAGGTCGCAACGAGCAGTACTTC. This encodes CASSQTGRNEQYF.

This clonotype is categorized as large. V is TRBV7-2 and J is TRBJ2-7; TRBD1 agrees at 9 bases. Germline V CDR1 and CDR2: SGHTA, FQGNSA. Unmatched junction bases numbered 7, after V lost 1 base and J lost 3 bases. There are 16 residues in the CDR3. CDR3 sequence: CASSLVKGTGYYEQYF. The CDR3 bases are TGTGCCAGCAGCTTAGTTAAAGGGACAGGGTACTACGAGCAGTACTTC.

This chain links TRBV7-6 with TRBJ2-7, with 9 bases matching TRBD1. CDR1 and CDR2 from the germline V gene are SGHVS and FNYEAQ. J was trimmed by 4 bases and V by 2 bases; bases with no gene match: 9. CDR3 length equals 16 residues. The CDR3: CASSLQPGQGSYEQYF. The CDR3 nucleotides are TGTGCCAGCAGCTTACAACCGGGACAGGGCTCATACGAGCAGTACTTC.

As for this clonotype: Since the CDR3 does not end with the conserved phenylalanine or tryptophan, this likely comes from a read error. The DNA is left out, because the CDR3 cannot be placed on it with certainty; the CDR3 is given as TCRdb lists it. V gene TRBV7-9 combines with J gene TRBJ2-2. Germline values: CDR1 SEHNR, CDR2 FQNEAQ (reference sequence). The CDR3 spans 11 amino acids, including both terminal residues. The CDR3 region is CASSFVGELFL.

This clonotype is labeled as large (0.1 to 1%). This chain connects TRBV7-2 to TRBJ2-1; no firm D call. The germline V gene encodes CDR1 SGHTA and CDR2 FQGNSA. CDR3 length: 15 amino acids. V lost 1 base and J 6 bases, leaving 13 bases between the germline ends. CDR3: CASSLGASRLNEQFF. DNA of the CDR3: TGTGCCAGCAGCTTAGGCGCTAGTAGGCTCAATGAGCAGTTCTTC.

This clonotype was seen more than once but under ten times. The gene calls are TRBV5-4 and TRBJ2-7; no clear D gene. The CDR3 consists of 14 residues. Between the trimmed V and J ends, which lost 2 bases and 2 bases, there was a span of 11 bases. CDR1 and CDR2 from the germline V gene are SGHNT and YYREEE (reference sequence). CDR3 DNA sequence: TGTGCCAGCAGCTTCGGTACCCGGACCTACGAGCAGTACTTC. Translating gives CASSFGTRTYEQYF. Full variable domain (rest looked up from reference TRBV5-4 and TRBJ2-7): ETGVTQSPTHLIKTRGQQVTLRCSSQSGHNTVSWYQQALGQGPQFIFQYYREEENGRGNFPPRFSGLQFPNYSSELNVNALELDDSALYLCASSFGTRTYEQYFGPGTRLTVT.

This clonotype is large (0.1 to 1%) in the sample. Likely a read error: the CDR3 ends without its conserved phenylalanine or tryptophan. The rearrangement links TRBV29-1 to TRBJ2-1, with 7 positions matching TRBD1. V gave up 7 bases and J gave up 5 bases; unmatched junction bases: 8. The germline CDR1 and CDR2 sequences are SQVTM and ANQGSEA. This CDR3 comprises 13 residues. CDR3 residues: CSANPTGNNEQFL. CDR3 bases: TGCAGCGCTAACCCGACAGGGAACAATGAGCAGTTCCTC.

Sample share makes this clonotype large (0.1 to 1%). This chain uses TRBV19 with TRBJ1-1, with D hard to call. Trimming pared 3 bases from V and 1 base from J, leaving 15 bases between. This CDR3 has 16 residues. Per germline, CDR1 LNHDA and CDR2 SQIVND (reference sequence). CDR3 loop: CASSIPLRDTNTEAFF. The CDR3 DNA reads as TGTGCCAGTAGTATCCCCCTTCGGGATACGAACACTGAAGCTTTCTTT. The whole variable domain, remainder taken from reference TRBV19 and TRBJ1-1, is DGGITQSPKYLFRKEGQNVTLSCEQNLNHDAMYWYRQDPGQGLRLIYYSQIVNDFQKGDIAEGYSVSREKKESFPLTVTSAQKNPTAFYLCASSIPLRDTNTEAFFGQGTRLTVV.